This entry concerns a single T cell receptor (beta chain). This specimen comes from a study of T cell responses to AZD1222 COVID-19 vaccine. Generated by immunoSEQ multiplex PCR, the TCRdb table keeps only in-frame clones and is missing some. There are over 100,000 clones in the sample; roughly 87% occur only once, and approximately 2.5% lies in the top ten. This CDR3 contains 14 residues. V shed 3 bases and J shed 2 bases, with 10 bases lying between them. The chain couples TRBV23-1 to TRBJ1-2, with D perhaps TRBD1 (5 bases). TRBV23-1 is sorted into the ORF group, with uncertain function. The specimen was peripheral blood, collected 28 days after the second AZD1222 dose. This TCR was recovered from an adult who received the AZD1222 COVID-19 vaccine. The CDR3 sequence is CASSHRDGNYGYTF. In DNA, the CDR3 is TGCGCCAGCAGTCACCGGGACGGAAACTATGGCTACACCTTC.